These T cell receptor beta chains were read from a single sample in a study of cytomegalovirus exposure and HLA in healthy donors. Measured with immunoSEQ multiplex PCR; TCRdb has only the in-frame clones, and not every one. The sample carries 85,000 to 110,000 clones, around 67% recorded once. Sequencing input: PBMCs. The origin of the receptors is a woman aged 50 to 65 in good health and CMV-seronegative. The CDR3 runs from the conserved cysteine through the conserved F or W. Each record gives: V gene, J gene, CDR3 protein.

TRBV11-3	TRBJ2-3	CASSKTWLAGGTDTQYF
TRBV4-1	TRBJ2-7	CASSQDGGSTYEQYF
TRBV10-2	TRBJ2-7	CASSEGSGFSYEQYF
TRBV27	TRBJ1-6	CASRDRGWSPLHF
TRBV4-1	TRBJ1-2	CASSQDLWRGYTF
TRBV7-9	TRBJ2-1	CASSLVTSGGANEQFF
TRBV10-3	TRBJ2-7	CAISDLRQGPTYEQYF
TRBV18	TRBJ1-1	CASSQQAENTEAFF
TRBV6-1	TRBJ1-5	CASSEQGEINQPQHF
TRBV4-3	TRBJ2-7	CASSLTLTGSSYEQYF
TRBV11-3	TRBJ2-2	CASSLDGTANTGELFF
TRBV6-5	NA	CASSARDRVHEQYF
TRBV29-1	TRBJ2-7	CSVVEGANEQYF
TRBV2	TRBJ1-5	CASRGPGQPQHF
TRBV30	TRBJ1-2	CAWGPQGASGYTF
TRBV27	TRBJ2-1	CASSTQGNEQFF
TRBV5-8	TRBJ2-5	CASSNDRGVRQETQYF
TRBV6-1	TRBJ2-7	CASRILGTGTYEQYF
TRBV25-1	TRBJ1-1	CASSAPGFYTEAFF
TRBV7-2	TRBJ2-5	CASSLVSRKETQYF
TRBV15	TRBJ1-2	CATSRADRRLPGYTF
TRBV18	TRBJ1-5	CASSPSVTGGSQPQHF
TRBV7-9	TRBJ1-4	CASSVTGTPEKLFF
TRBV6-4	TRBJ2-1	CASSDGSEDNEQFF
TRBV27	TRBJ2-1	CASSLVRTGSDEQFF
TRBV7-9	TRBJ1-2	CASSLRGGIYGYTF
TRBV18	TRBJ1-1	CASSPAGTGWVNTEAFF
TRBV5-1	TRBJ2-3	CASSRGSTDTQYF
TRBV5-4	TRBJ2-2	CASSFPGGSAGELFF
TRBV14	TRBJ2-1	CASSQDLLAGEANEQFF
TRBV30	TRBJ2-5	CAWSPGSGGAFLETQYF
TRBV7-9	TRBJ1-1	CASSLPQGYGEAFF